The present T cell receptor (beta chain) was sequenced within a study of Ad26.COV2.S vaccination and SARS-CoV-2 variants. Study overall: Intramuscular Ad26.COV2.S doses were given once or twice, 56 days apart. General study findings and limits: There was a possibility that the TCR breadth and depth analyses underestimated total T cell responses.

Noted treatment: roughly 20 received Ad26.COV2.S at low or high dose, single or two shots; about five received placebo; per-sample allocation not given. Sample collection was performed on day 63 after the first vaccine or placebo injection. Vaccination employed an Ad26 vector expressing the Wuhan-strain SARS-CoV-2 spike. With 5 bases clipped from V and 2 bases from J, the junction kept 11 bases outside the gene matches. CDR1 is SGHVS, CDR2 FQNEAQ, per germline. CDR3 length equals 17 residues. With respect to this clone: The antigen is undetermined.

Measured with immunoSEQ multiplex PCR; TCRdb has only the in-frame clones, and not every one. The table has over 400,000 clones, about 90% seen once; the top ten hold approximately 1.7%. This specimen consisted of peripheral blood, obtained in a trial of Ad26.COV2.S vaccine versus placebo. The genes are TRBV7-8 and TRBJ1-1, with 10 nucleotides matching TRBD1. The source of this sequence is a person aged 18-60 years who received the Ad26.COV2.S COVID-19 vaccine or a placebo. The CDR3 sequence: CASSSDRGQELNTEAFF. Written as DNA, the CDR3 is TGTGCCAGCAGCAGCGACAGGGGGCAAGAGCTAAACACTGAAGCTTTCTTT.